This TCR beta chain was sequenced in a study of shared clonotypes between healthy human individuals. A few counts support this clone. The CDR3 contains 12 residues. Germline CDR1 is SGHAT and CDR2 is FQNNGV. V gave up 3 bases and J gave up 7 bases, with 6 bases separating them. Clones were read by immunoSEQ multiplex PCR, and TCRdb kept only the in-frame ones, dropping some. In the table there are nearly 500,000 clones, about 79% of which are singletons. V and J are TRBV11-2 and TRBJ2-2; no clear D. The receptor comes from a woman aged 35 to 49 in good health. Some clones in this sample may be carry-over from other donors' samples. The sequencing sample was made of PBMCs. CDR3: CASSFQYGELFF. The CDR3 DNA follows: TGTGCCAGCAGCTTCCAGTACGGGGAGCTGTTTTTT.